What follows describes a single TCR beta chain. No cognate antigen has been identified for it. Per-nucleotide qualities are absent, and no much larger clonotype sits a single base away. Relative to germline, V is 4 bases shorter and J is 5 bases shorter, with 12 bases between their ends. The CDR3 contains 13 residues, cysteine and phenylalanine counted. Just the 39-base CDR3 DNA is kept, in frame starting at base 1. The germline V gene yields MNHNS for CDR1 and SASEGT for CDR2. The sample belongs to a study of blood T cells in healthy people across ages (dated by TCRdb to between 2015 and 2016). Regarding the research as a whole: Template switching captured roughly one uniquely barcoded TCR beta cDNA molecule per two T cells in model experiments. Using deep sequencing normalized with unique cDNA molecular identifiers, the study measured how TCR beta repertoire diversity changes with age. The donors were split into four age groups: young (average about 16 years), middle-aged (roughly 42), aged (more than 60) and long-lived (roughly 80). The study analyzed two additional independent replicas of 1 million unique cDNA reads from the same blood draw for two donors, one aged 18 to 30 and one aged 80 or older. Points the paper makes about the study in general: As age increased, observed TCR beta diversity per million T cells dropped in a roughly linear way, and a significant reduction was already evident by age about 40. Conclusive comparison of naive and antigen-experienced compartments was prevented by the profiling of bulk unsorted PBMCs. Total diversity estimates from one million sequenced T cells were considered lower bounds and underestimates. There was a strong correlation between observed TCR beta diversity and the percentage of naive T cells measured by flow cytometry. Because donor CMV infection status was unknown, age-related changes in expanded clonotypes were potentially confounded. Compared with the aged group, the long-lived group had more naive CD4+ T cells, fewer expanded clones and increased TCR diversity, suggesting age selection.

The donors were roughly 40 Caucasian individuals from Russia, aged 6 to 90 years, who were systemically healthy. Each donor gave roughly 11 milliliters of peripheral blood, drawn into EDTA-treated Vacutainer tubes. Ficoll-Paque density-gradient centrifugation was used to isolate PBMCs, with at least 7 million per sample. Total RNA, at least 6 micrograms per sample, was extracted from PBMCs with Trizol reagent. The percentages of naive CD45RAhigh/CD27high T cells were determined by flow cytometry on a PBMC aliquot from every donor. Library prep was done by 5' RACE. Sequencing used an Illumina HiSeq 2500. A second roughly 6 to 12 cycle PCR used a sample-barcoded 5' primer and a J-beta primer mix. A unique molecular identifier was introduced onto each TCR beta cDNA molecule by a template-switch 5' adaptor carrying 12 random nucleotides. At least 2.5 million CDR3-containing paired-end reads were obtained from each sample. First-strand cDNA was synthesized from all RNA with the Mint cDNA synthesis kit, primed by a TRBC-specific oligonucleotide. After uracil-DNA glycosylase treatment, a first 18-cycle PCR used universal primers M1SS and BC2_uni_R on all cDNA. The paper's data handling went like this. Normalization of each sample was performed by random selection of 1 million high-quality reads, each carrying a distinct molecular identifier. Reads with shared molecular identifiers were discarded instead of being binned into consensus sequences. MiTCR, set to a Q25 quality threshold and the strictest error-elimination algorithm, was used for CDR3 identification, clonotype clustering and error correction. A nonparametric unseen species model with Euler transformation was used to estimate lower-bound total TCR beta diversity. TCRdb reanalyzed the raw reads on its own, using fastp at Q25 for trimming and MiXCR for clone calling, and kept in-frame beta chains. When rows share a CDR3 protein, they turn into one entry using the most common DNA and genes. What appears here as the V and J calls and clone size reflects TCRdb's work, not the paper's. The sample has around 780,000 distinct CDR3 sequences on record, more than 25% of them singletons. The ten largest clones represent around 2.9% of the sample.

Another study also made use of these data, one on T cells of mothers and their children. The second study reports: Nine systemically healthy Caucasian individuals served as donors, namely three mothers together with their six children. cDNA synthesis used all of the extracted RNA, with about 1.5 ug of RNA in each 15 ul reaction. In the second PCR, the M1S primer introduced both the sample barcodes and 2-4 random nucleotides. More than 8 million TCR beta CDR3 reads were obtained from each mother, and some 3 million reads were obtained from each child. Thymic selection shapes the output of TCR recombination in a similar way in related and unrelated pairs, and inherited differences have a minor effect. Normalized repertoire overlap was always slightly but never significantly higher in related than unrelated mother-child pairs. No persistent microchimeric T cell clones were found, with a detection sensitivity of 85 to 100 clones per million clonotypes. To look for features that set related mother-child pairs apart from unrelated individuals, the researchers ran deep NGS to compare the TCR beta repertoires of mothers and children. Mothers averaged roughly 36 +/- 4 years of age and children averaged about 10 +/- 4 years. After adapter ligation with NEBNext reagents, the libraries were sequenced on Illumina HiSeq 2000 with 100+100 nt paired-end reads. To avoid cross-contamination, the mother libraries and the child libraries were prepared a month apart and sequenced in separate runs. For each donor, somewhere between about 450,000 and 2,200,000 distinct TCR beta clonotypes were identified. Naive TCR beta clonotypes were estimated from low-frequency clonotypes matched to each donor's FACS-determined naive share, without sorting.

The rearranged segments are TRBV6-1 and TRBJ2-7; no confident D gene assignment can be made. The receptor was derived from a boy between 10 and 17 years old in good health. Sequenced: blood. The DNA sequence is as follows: TGTGCCAGCAGTGCTATGAGACCCCACGAGCAGTACTTC. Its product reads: CASSAMRPHEQYF.